The 5 T cell receptor beta chains presented below share a single source sample, sequenced in a study of T cell responses to AZD1222 COVID-19 vaccine. Clones were sequenced by immunoSEQ multiplex PCR, and TCRdb holds only the in-frame ones, with some missing. This repertoire shows approximately 180,000 clones, around 94% found once; its top ten account for roughly 10%. This specimen consisted of peripheral blood, obtained on day 0 of AZD1222 vaccination. These receptors were taken from an adult in good health.

This clone was counted once. V is TRBV9 and J is TRBJ1-4; D is ambiguous. There are 15 residues in the CDR3. Germline V gene sequence: CDR1 SGDLS, CDR2 YYNGEE. V was cut by 4 bases and J by 8 bases, with 18 bases left in between. DNA of the CDR3: TGTGCCAGCAGCTCAAGTTCGAGCAGTGGGGAAAAACTGTTTTTT. Its translation is CASSSSSSSGEKLFF.

The gene calls are TRBV30 and TRBJ1-6; no reliable D call. CDR1 is GTSNPN, CDR2 SVGIG, per germline (reference sequence). With 0 bases removed from V and 9 bases from J, the gap between germline ends came to 12 bases. This CDR3 spans 14 amino acids. CDR3: CAWSVPPGGSPLHF. The CDR3 DNA reads TGTGCCTGGAGTGTACCTCCCGGCGGTTCACCCCTCCACTTT.

This chain joins TRBV18 and TRBJ1-6; possible D gene TRBD1, 6 bases. This CDR3 is built from 16 residues. Trimming shortened V by 0 bases and J by 9 bases, and 15 bases separated the two germline ends. Germline-derived CDR1 and CDR2 are KGHSH and LQKENI. The chain's CDR3 is CASSPPGQSEGSPLHF. CDR3 sequence (DNA): TGTGCCAGCTCACCACCCGGACAGTCCGAGGGTTCACCCCTCCACTTT.

V is TRBV5-1 and J is TRBJ2-6; no firm D call. Germline V gene sequence: CDR1 SGHRS, CDR2 YFSETQ. The V gene lost 4 bases and the J gene lost 0 bases, with 11 bases spanning the gap. The CDR3 is 16 residues long. This chain's CDR3 is CASSIESGSGANVLTF. The CDR3 DNA reads TGCGCCAGCAGCATCGAGTCAGGCTCTGGGGCCAACGTCCTGACTTTC.

Only one count was recorded for this clone. The CDR3 here is CASSMTGPSYEQYF. DNA of the CDR3: TGTGCCAGTAGTATGACGGGACCCTCCTACGAGCAGTACTTC. This rearrangement joins TRBV19 to TRBJ2-7; D possibly uses TRBD1 or TRBD2 (5 bases each). From germline, CDR1 is LNHDA and CDR2 SQIVND (reference sequence). The V gene lost 3 bases and the J gene lost 0 bases, with 9 bases spanning the gap. The CDR3 is made up of 14 amino acids.